One sample yielded the 2 T cell receptor beta chains listed below, sequenced in a study of cytomegalovirus exposure and HLA in healthy donors. The PCR employed 60 Vbeta primers together with 13 Jbeta primers. Generated by immunoSEQ multiplex PCR, the TCRdb table keeps only in-frame clones and is missing some. This listing includes 200,000 to 250,000 clones. Input material: PBMCs. The receptors here all came from a woman in her thirties in good health and CMV-seropositive.

This sequence joins TRBV15 and TRBJ2-7; 7 bases are shared with TRBD1. The CDR3 totals 15 residues. Per the germline V gene, CDR1 is LNHNV and CDR2 is YYDKDF (reference sequence). V was clipped by 5 bases and J by 2 bases; unmatched bases: 9. The CDR3 DNA follows: TGTGCCACCAGCCCGCGTCGACAGGGTACCTACGAGCAGTACTTC. Amino acid sequence: CATSPRRQGTYEQYF.

V usage is TRBV27 and J usage is TRBJ1-3; 9 bases map to TRBD1. CDR1 is MNHEY and CDR2 is SMNVEV in the germline V gene (reference sequence). J gave up 6 bases and V 2 bases, and 5 bases lay outside the gene matches. The CDR3 spans 15 residues. The CDR3 spells CASSLAGTGINTIYF. CDR3 bases: TGTGCCAGCAGTTTAGCCGGGACAGGGATAAACACCATATATTTT.